These 23 T cell receptor beta chains share one sample of origin, sequenced in a study of T cell changes during pregnancy in multiple sclerosis. Only in-frame clones appear in the TCRdb table, and some are missing; sequencing was by immunoSEQ multiplex PCR. The table shows tens of thousands of clones, with around nine tenths occurring only once. This material consisted of CD4+ T cells from peripheral blood mononuclear cells, taken in the third trimester of pregnancy. These receptors all come from a female donor with multiple sclerosis, enrolled in a pregnancy study.

The V and J genes are TRBV2 and TRBJ2-1; the match to TRBD2 covers 9 bases. CDR1 SNHLY and CDR2 FYNNEI come from the germline V gene. Trimming took 6 bases from V and 9 from J; bases not matched to a gene: 3. The CDR3 extends over 12 amino acids. The CDR3 is CASRAGGGEQFF. For the CDR3, the DNA is TGTGCCAGCAGGGCGGGGGGGGGTGAGCAGTTCTTC.

In DNA, the CDR3 is TGTGCCAGCAGCTTGTTGCGGGGGGGCGGCAATGAGCAGTTCTTC. Amino acid sequence: CASSLLRGGGNEQFF. The chain couples TRBV5-4 to TRBJ2-1; 9 bases are shared with TRBD2. CDR1 and CDR2 (germline): SGHNT, YYREEE (reference sequence). Trimming took 1 base from V and 6 from J; bases not matched to a gene: 5. The CDR3 totals 15 residues.

The CDR3 loop is CASISLGYNEQFF. The CDR3 DNA sequence: TGTGCCAGCATTTCCCTCGGGTACAATGAGCAGTTCTTC. The V call is TRBV2, the J call TRBJ2-1; D is unclear. With 7 bases removed from V and 4 bases from J, the gap between germline ends came to 11 bases. Germline V gives CDR1 SNHLY, CDR2 FYNNEI. The CDR3 runs to 13 residues.

A word on this clone: A read error may account for a junction end that differs from germline. This chain joins TRBV6-5 and TRBJ1-1; D not certain. This CDR3 is 14 amino acids long. The germline CDR1 and CDR2 sequences are MNHEY and SVGAGI. The CDR3 DNA sequence: TGTGCCAGCAGTTACGCCGACACGAACGCTGAAGCTTTCTTT. Protein sequence: CASSYADTNAEAFF.

The chain recombines TRBV14 with TRBJ2-7; maybe TRBD2 (5 bases). CDR3 length: 11 residues. Germline V gene sequence: CDR1 SGHDN, CDR2 FVKESK. Trimming took 1 base from V and 7 from J, leaving 5 bases between them. CDR3 coding DNA: TGTGCCAGCAGCCAAGGAGGGGAGCAGTACTTC. It specifies CASSQGGEQYF. The complete variable domain, with remaining parts taken from reference TRBV14 and TRBJ2-7, reads EAGVTQFPSHSVIEKGQTVTLRCDPISGHDNLYWYRRVMGKEIKFLLHFVKESKQDESGMPNNRFLAERTGGTYSTLKVQPAELEDSGVYFCASSQGGEQYFGPGTRLTVT.

The V and J genes are TRBV15 and TRBJ1-1; D gene uncertain. Between the trimmed V and J ends, which lost 2 bases and 0 bases, there was a span of 16 bases. This CDR3 comprises 17 residues. Per germline, CDR1 LNHNV and CDR2 YYDKDF (reference sequence). The CDR3 sequence: CATSRFKGPGMNTEAFF. The CDR3 DNA reads as TGTGCCACCAGCAGATTCAAAGGGCCCGGGATGAACACTGAAGCTTTCTTT.

V gene TRBV19 combines with J gene TRBJ2-3, with 8 bases lining up with TRBD1. The CDR3 covers 15 residues. V was pared by 3 bases and J by 5 bases, with 7 bases of the junction left unmatched. From germline, CDR1 is LNHDA and CDR2 SQIVND (reference sequence). The CDR3 sequence is CASSIRGQGGDTQYF. In DNA, the CDR3 is TGTGCCAGTAGTATTAGAGGACAGGGTGGAGATACGCAGTATTTT.

This clone was observed once. The chain is built from TRBV6-5 and TRBJ2-5; D remains ambiguous. The CDR3 sequence is 14 residues long. V lost 0 bases and J 3 bases, leaving 8 bases between the germline ends. CDR1 and CDR2 from the germline V gene are MNHEY and SVGAGI. CDR3 bases: TGTGCCAGCAGTTACTCGAGCCCAAAAGAGACCCAGTACTTC. This codes for CASSYSSPKETQYF.

V is TRBV7-9 and J is TRBJ1-5; D unclear. Trimming shortened V by 5 bases and J by 6 bases, and 14 bases separated the two germline ends. CDR1 is SEHNR, CDR2 FQNEAQ, per germline (reference sequence). The CDR3 runs to 14 residues. Written as DNA, the CDR3 is TGTGCCAGCAGCCCGGTCCCGGGAAGTCAGCCCCAGCATTTT. This encodes CASSPVPGSQPQHF. The entire variable domain, with the rest obtained from reference TRBV7-9 and TRBJ1-5, is as follows: DTGVSQNPRHKITKRGQNVTFRCDPISEHNRLYWYRQTLGQGPEFLTYFQNEAQLEKSRLLSDRFSAERPKGSFSTLEIQRTEQGDSAMYLCASSPVPGSQPQHFGDGTRLSIL.

The V and J genes are TRBV27 and TRBJ2-5; D possibly corresponds to TRBD1 (6 bases). V lost 5 bases and J 2 bases, leaving 18 bases between the germline ends. The germline V gene has CDR1 MNHEY and CDR2 SMNVEV (reference sequence). This CDR3 contains 16 residues. The CDR3 here is CASSAPQGKAQETQYF. In DNA form, the CDR3 reads TGTGCCAGCAGTGCTCCCCAGGGGAAGGCGCAAGAGACCCAGTACTTC.

The chain employs TRBV7-3 and TRBJ1-1; D unresolved. The CDR3 has 13 residues. The ends were cut back, 6 bases at V and 4 bases at J, with 12 bases in the middle. CDR1 is SGHTA, CDR2 FQGTGA, per germline. CDR3 in DNA: TGTGCCAGCAGTAACGATCGGGGCACTGAAGCTTTCTTT. It translates to CASSNDRGTEAFF.

V gene TRBV5-6 combines with J gene TRBJ2-7; 8 bases agree with TRBD1. The CDR3 has 13 amino acids. The ends lost 4 bases at V and 2 bases at J; junction bases unmatched: 2. Germline values: CDR1 SGHDT, CDR2 YYEEEE. This CDR3 is CASSGGQAYEQYF. The CDR3 nucleotides are TGTGCCAGCAGCGGGGGACAGGCCTACGAGCAGTACTTC.

This clone was found once. The chain's CDR3 is CATSRGRETQYF. The CDR3, as DNA: TGTGCCACCAGCAGAGGTCGTGAGACCCAGTACTTC. This rearrangement joins TRBV15 to TRBJ2-5; the D is unclear. V lost 1 base, J lost 5 bases, and 5 bases lay in between. Per germline, CDR1 LNHNV and CDR2 YYDKDF (reference sequence). The CDR3 has 12 residues.

The rearrangement links TRBV2 to TRBJ2-1; 11 nucleotides align to TRBD2. Germline CDR1 SNHLY, CDR2 FYNNEI. With 6 bases clipped from V and 9 bases from J, the junction kept 10 bases outside the gene matches. This CDR3 contains 15 residues. The CDR3 coding sequence is TGTGCCAGCAGGAAGGAGATAGCGGGGGGGCCTGAGCAGTTCTTC. It specifies CASRKEIAGGPEQFF.

The CDR3, as DNA: TGTGCCAGCTCAAGGTATTCGGGTGAAGCTTTCTTT. Amino acid sequence: CASSRYSGEAFF. The rearrangement uses TRBV18 and TRBJ1-1; no firm D call. Germline values: CDR1 KGHSH, CDR2 LQKENI. Trimming stripped 5 bases from V and 7 bases from J, with 11 bases between. The CDR3 length is 12 residues.

V and J are TRBV19 and TRBJ1-2, with TRBD1 as a possible D gene (5 bases). Trimming left V 5 bases short and J 4 bases short, with 11 bases between. CDR3 length equals 13 residues. Per the germline V gene, CDR1 is LNHDA and CDR2 is SQIVND (reference sequence). For the CDR3, the DNA is TGTGCCAGTAGTCTGGGGCACAGCTATGGCTACACCTTC. Its protein product is CASSLGHSYGYTF.

The chain links TRBV5-1 to TRBJ2-2, with a weak D call TRBD2 (7 bases). Trimming shortened V by 4 bases and J by 4 bases, and 14 bases separated the two germline ends. The CDR3 has 15 residues. CDR1 and CDR2 (germline): SGHRS, YFSETQ. This chain's CDR3 is CASSIRGAPTGELFF. CDR3 nucleotides: TGCGCCAGCAGCATACGGGGGGCGCCCACCGGGGAGCTGTTTTTT.

The chain uses TRBV6-1 and TRBJ2-3; 13 positions match TRBD2. V was clipped by 7 bases and J by 8 bases; unmatched bases: 9. This CDR3 region has 15 residues. Germline V gives CDR1 MNHNS, CDR2 SASEGT. The CDR3 nucleotides read TGTGCCAGCAAGGAGACTAGCGGGGGGTCCTTTACGCAGTATTTT. Residues: CASKETSGGSFTQYF.

Only one count was recorded for this clone. One junction end disagrees with the germline gene, perhaps due to a read error. This chain uses TRBV29-1 with TRBJ2-3, with 8 positions matching TRBD1. The CDR3 length is 8 residues. Germline CDR1 is SQVTM and CDR2 is ANQGSEA. DNA of the CDR3: TGCAGCGTTGAAAGGGACAGGTTT. This encodes CSVERDRF.

Within the sample, this clone is medium-sized. The chain uses TRBV7-6 and TRBJ2-2; 9 bases are shared with TRBD2. The CDR3 has 16 residues. Losses at the gene ends were 1 base for V and 1 base for J; bases not matched to a gene: 1. Germline V CDR1 and CDR2: SGHVS, FNYEAQ. CDR3 nucleotide sequence: TGTGCCAGCAGCTTAGTTAGCGGGGGGAACACCGGGGAGCTGTTTTTT. As protein: CASSLVSGGNTGELFF.

The chain links TRBV19 to TRBJ1-5, with 12 bases identical to TRBD1. The germline V gene encodes CDR1 LNHDA and CDR2 SQIVND (reference sequence). This CDR3 is 16 amino acids long. V shed 0 bases and J 6 bases; nucleotides not matched to a gene: 3. The CDR3 sequence: CASSIERGQGAQPQHF. In DNA form, the CDR3 reads TGTGCCAGTAGTATAGAAAGGGGACAGGGGGCTCAGCCCCAGCATTTT.

This chain uses TRBV6-4 with TRBJ2-5, with 12 bases that match TRBD2. The length of the CDR3 is 17 residues. Trimming cost V 6 bases and J 4 bases; bases outside gene matches: 12. The V gene's germline CDR1 is MRHNA and CDR2 SNTAGT. The CDR3, as DNA: TGTGCCAGCAGCGATACTAGCGGGGGGCCACGTCGAGAGACCCAGTACTTC. It translates to CASSDTSGGPRRETQYF.

The rearrangement joins TRBV7-2 to TRBJ1-4; possibly TRBD1 for D (6 bases). This CDR3 is built from 16 residues. The germline V gene has CDR1 SGHTA and CDR2 FQGNSA. Trimming took 2 bases from V and 1 from J, leaving 11 bases between them. For the CDR3, the DNA is TGTGCCAGCAGCTTAAAAATGACAGGAACTAATGAAAAACTGTTTTTT. Protein product: CASSLKMTGTNEKLFF.